This T cell receptor (beta chain) was sequenced for a study of blood T cell repertoires in COVID-19. Study context: There were acute and convalescent COVID-19 samples, and they came from the United States, Italy and Spain. Sample material is recorded as cDNA or gDNA derived from T cells, B-cell-depleted T cells, or PBMCs.

In the authors' workflow: Researchers report that nucleated cell counts were estimated from reference gene primer amplification. Generated by immunoSEQ multiplex PCR, the TCRdb table keeps only in-frame clones and is missing some. V and J calls and clone size are copied from that table; D and trimming were computed from the DNA. The sample records roughly 200,000 clones, more than 70% being singletons. This CDR3 comprises 15 residues. Trimming took off 3 bases at V and 10 bases at J, with 16 bases between the two ends. Germline V lookup: CDR1 LNHDA, CDR2 SQIVND (reference sequence). The chain carries TRBV19 and TRBJ1-6; D unclear. The sample consisted of peripheral blood. The receptor was isolated from a man aged 35 to 55 with active or convalescent COVID-19. The CDR3 sequence is CASSILGRNISPLHF. In nucleotides, the CDR3 is TGTGCCAGTAGTATCTTGGGCAGGAACATCTCACCCCTCCACTTT.